The 18 T cell receptor beta chains given below trace back to one sample, sequenced in a study of T cell therapy after organ transplantation. Assay: immunoSEQ multiplex PCR; the TCRdb copy retains only in-frame clones and omits some. The data show 40,000 to 60,000 clones, 94% seen once. The antigens for these receptors are not known. Sequenced material: CD8+ T cells from blood, taken before autologous CMV-specific T cell therapy. The origin of the receptors is a human patient who had received a solid organ transplant and had CMV disease.

This clone was detected a few times. V gene TRBV19 combines with J gene TRBJ2-3; perhaps TRBD2 as D (7 bases). The CDR3 is 14 amino acids. Germline V gene lookup returns CDR1 LNHDA and CDR2 SQIVND (reference sequence). V shed 1 base and J shed 5 bases, with 10 bases lying between them. CDR3 sequence: CASSIAGGLDTQYF. The CDR3, as DNA: TGTGCCAGTAGTATAGCGGGGGGCTTAGATACGCAGTATTTT.

This chain uses TRBV21-1 with TRBJ2-1; TRBD2 is the table's D call, not checked against the DNA. TRBV21-1 is a documented pseudogene. The CDR3 length is 22 residues. CDR3 amino acids: CASSTGGPGGLAGHDSYNEQFF. CDR3 coding DNA: TGTGCCAGCAGCACGGGCGGGCCGGGGGGACTAGCGGGACATGACTCCTACAATGAGCAGTTCTTC.

This rearrangement joins TRBV6-5 to TRBJ2-7; 10 bases align to TRBD2. The CDR3 loop spans 15 amino acids. V trimming: 2 bases; J trimming: 2 bases; junction bases outside the gene matches: 3. Per the germline V gene, CDR1 is MNHEY and CDR2 is SVGAGI. The CDR3 loop reads CASSYGTSETYEQYF. The CDR3 DNA sequence: TGTGCCAGCAGTTACGGGACTAGCGAGACCTACGAGCAGTACTTC.

The chain has TRBV6-1 and TRBJ2-7; D may be TRBD1 (5 bases). Germline-derived CDR1 and CDR2 are MNHNS and SASEGT. V gave up 1 base and J gave up 3 bases, with 10 bases separating them. The CDR3 is 14 amino acids. CDR3 sequence reads: CASSEEGRDYEQYF. In DNA form, the CDR3 reads TGTGCCAGCAGTGAAGAGGGCAGGGACTACGAGCAGTACTTC.

As to this clone: The junction differs from germline at one of its ends, possibly a read error. The J gene is TRBJ2-5, the V gene TRBV7-7; tentative D call: TRBD2 (5 bases). In germline, CDR1 is SSHAT, CDR2 FNYEAQ (reference sequence). The CDR3 is made up of 17 amino acids. CDR3 in amino acids: CASSLVVSGTEGETQYF. CDR3 coding DNA: TGTGCTAGCAGCTTAGTTGTAAGCGGAACCGAAGGAGAGACCCAGTACTTC.

The chain joins TRBV30 to TRBJ1-1; possible D gene TRBD1, 5 bases. The CDR3 totals 14 residues. Germline loops: CDR1 GTSNPN, CDR2 SVGIG (reference sequence). V lost 0 bases and J 5 bases, leaving 13 bases between the germline ends. The CDR3 spells CAWSVGALLTEAFF. Here the CDR3 DNA reads TGTGCCTGGAGTGTAGGGGCTCTACTAACTGAAGCTTTCTTT.

This chain uses TRBV4-3 with TRBJ2-3; TRBD1 aligns across 9 bases. V dropped 2 bases and J dropped 0; count of bases not matched to a gene: 6. CDR3 size: 17 residues. In germline, CDR1 is LGHNA, CDR2 YSLEER. The CDR3 here is CASSQPGQGKSTDTQYF. DNA for the CDR3: TGCGCCAGCAGCCAACCCGGACAGGGGAAAAGCACAGATACGCAGTATTTT.

The J gene is TRBJ2-5, the V gene TRBV11-2; possible D gene TRBD1, 8 bases. This CDR3 region has 16 residues. V dropped 3 bases and J dropped 2 bases, with 16 bases sitting between them. CDR1 and CDR2 (germline): SGHAT, FQNNGV. CDR3 in DNA: TGTGCCAGCAGCTTCTCACAGGGGGGGTGGCAAGAGACCCAGTACTTC. It translates to CASSFSQGGWQETQYF.

This clone was counted a single time. This chain connects TRBV7-9 to TRBJ1-1, with D hard to call. Trimming took 4 bases from V and 8 from J, leaving 11 bases between them. The CDR3 is 12 residues long. Looked up from germline, CDR1 is SEHNR and CDR2 is FQNEAQ (reference sequence). This CDR3 reads CASSSALDEAFF. The CDR3 nucleotides are TGTGCCAGCAGCTCGGCGCTAGACGAAGCTTTCTTT.

The chain couples TRBV27 to TRBJ2-5; either TRBD1 or TRBD2 may fit D (6 bases each). Looked up from germline, CDR1 is MNHEY and CDR2 is SMNVEV (reference sequence). CDR3 size: 17 residues. V was shortened by 4 bases and J by 5 bases, with 23 bases between the two germline ends. The CDR3 bases are TGTGCCAGCAGTTCCGTGGGGAGTCGGGGGCCGGGGGAGACCCAGTACTTC. This codes for CASSSVGSRGPGETQYF.

This clone was recorded a few times. The chain carries TRBV4-2 and TRBJ1-1, with D uncertain. The CDR3 extends over 14 amino acids. Looked up from germline, CDR1 is LGHNA and CDR2 is YNFKEQ. V was clipped by 0 bases and J by 3 bases, with 8 bases between them. This chain's CDR3 is CASSQDSAYTEAFF. CDR3 nucleotide sequence: TGTGCCAGCAGCCAAGATTCGGCCTACACTGAAGCTTTCTTT.

The gene calls are TRBV14 and TRBJ1-1; no firm D call. CDR3 length: 14 residues. Germline V lookup: CDR1 SGHDN, CDR2 FVKESK. V lost 1 base to trimming and J lost 1 base, with 7 bases between them. DNA of the CDR3: TGTGCCAGCAGCCAAGTATTCTCGAACACTGAAGCTTTCTTT. Encoded protein: CASSQVFSNTEAFF.

The chain combines TRBV4-1 with TRBJ1-5, with 9 bases aligning to TRBD1. CDR1 and CDR2 from the germline V gene are MGHRA and YSYEKL. CDR3 length: 15 residues. The V gene end was trimmed by 4 bases and the J gene end by 6 bases; junction bases not matched to a gene: 7. The DNA for the CDR3 is TGCGCCAGCAGCCCCATACAGGGGGCTCTTCAGCCCCAGCATTTT. Residues: CASSPIQGALQPQHF.

The genes are TRBV27 and TRBJ1-2; 8 nucleotides agree with TRBD1. V lost 0 bases and J lost 7; bases outside the gene matches: 7. Germline CDR1 reads MNHEY; CDR2 reads SMNVEV (reference sequence). The CDR3 spans 15 residues. DNA of the CDR3: TGTGCCAGCAGTTTATCGCAGGGGGCCTGGATTGGCTACACCTTC. Its protein product is CASSLSQGAWIGYTF.

V gene TRBV27 combines with J gene TRBJ2-5; TRBD2 might be the D (5 bases). CDR1 and CDR2 from the germline V gene are MNHEY and SMNVEV (reference sequence). With 2 bases removed from V and 2 bases from J, the gap between germline ends came to 9 bases. This CDR3 has 14 amino acids. CDR3 region: CASSLIGEQETQYF. The CDR3 region has the DNA TGTGCCAGCAGTTTAATTGGGGAGCAAGAGACCCAGTACTTC.

The V and J genes are TRBV27 and TRBJ2-1; 7 bases map to TRBD2. Germline lookup yields CDR1 MNHEY and CDR2 SMNVEV (reference sequence). The CDR3 is 15 amino acids. V lost 8 bases and J lost 0; bases outside the gene matches: 7. The CDR3 sequence is CASGTTPRSYNEQFF. CDR3 in DNA: TGTGCCAGCGGGACTACCCCCCGCTCCTACAATGAGCAGTTCTTC.

The chain is built from TRBV9 and TRBJ2-7; D not resolved. Deletions cut 0 bases from V and 4 bases from J, with 14 bases between. The V gene's germline CDR1 is SGDLS and CDR2 YYNGEE. The length of the CDR3 is 15 residues. The CDR3 DNA follows: TGTGCCAGCAGCGTAGAATTCGGGTTTGGGTACGAGCAGTACTTC. Amino acid sequence: CASSVEFGFGYEQYF. The full variable domain, completed using reference TRBV9 and TRBJ2-7, is DSGVTQTPKHLITATGQRVTLRCSPRSGDLSVYWYQQSLDQGLQFLIQYYNGEERAKGNILERFSAQQFPDLHSELNLSSLELGDSALYFCASSVEFGFGYEQYFGPGTRLTVT.

The V call is TRBV14, the J call TRBJ1-5; perhaps TRBD1 as D (6 bases). Germline V lookup: CDR1 SGHDN, CDR2 FVKESK. V was pared by 5 bases and J by 5 bases, with 10 bases between. CDR3 length equals 13 residues. The CDR3 nucleotides are TGTGCCAGCAGCTCTGGGGGCCATCAGCCCCAGCATTTT. Amino acids: CASSSGGHQPQHF.